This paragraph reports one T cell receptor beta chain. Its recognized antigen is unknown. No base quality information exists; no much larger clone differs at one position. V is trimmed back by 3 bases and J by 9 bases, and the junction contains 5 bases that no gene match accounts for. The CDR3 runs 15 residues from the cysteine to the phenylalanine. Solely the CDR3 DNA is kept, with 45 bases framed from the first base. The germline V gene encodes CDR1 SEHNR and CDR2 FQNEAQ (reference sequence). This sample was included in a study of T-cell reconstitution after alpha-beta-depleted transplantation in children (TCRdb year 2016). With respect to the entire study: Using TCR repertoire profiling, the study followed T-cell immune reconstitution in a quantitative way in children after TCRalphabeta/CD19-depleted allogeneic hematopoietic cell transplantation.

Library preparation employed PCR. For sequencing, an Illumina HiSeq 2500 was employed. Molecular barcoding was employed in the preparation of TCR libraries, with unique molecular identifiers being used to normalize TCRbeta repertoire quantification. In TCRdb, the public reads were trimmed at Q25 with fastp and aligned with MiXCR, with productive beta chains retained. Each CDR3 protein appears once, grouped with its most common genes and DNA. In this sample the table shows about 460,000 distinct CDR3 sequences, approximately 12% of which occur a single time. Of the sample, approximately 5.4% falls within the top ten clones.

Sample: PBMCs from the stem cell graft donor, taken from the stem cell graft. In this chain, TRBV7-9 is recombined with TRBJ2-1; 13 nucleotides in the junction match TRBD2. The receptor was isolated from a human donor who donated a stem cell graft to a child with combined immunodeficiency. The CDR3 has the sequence CASSLVTSGGGEQFF. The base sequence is TGTGCCAGCAGCTTGGTTACTAGCGGGGGGGGTGAGCAGTTCTTC.